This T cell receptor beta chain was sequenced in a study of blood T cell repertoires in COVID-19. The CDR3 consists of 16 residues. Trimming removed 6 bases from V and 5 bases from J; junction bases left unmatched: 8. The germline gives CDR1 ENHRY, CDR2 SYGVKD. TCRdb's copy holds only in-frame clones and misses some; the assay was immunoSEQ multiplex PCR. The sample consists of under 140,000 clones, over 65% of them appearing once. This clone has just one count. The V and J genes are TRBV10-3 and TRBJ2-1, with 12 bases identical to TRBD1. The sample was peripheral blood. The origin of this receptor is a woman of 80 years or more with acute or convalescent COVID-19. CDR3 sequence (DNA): TGTGCCATCAGAACTCCGGGACAGGGGGCCCACAATGAGCAGTTCTTC. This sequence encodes CAIRTPGQGAHNEQFF.